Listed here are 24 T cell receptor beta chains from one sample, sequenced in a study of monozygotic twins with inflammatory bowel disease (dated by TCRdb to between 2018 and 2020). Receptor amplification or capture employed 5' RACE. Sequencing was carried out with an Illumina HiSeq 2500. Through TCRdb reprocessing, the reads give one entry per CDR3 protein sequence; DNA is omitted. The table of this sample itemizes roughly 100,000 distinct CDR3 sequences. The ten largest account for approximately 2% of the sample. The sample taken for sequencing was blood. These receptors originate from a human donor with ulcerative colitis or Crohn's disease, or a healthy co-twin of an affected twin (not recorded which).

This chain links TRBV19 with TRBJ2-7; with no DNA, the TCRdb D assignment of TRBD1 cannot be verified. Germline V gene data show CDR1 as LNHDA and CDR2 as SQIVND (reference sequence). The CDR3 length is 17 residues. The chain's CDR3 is CASSRSSADRVRNEQYF.

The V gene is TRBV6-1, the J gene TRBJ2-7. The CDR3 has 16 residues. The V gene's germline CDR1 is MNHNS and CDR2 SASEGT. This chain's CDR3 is CASSEAGVRFAYEQYF.

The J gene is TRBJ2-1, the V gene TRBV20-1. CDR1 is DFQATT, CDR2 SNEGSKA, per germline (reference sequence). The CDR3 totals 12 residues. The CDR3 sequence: CSASTPTNEQFF.

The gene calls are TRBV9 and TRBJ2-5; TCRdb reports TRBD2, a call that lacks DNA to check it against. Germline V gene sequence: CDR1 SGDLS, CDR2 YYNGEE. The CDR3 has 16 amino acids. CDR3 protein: CASSADNGEAGETQYF.

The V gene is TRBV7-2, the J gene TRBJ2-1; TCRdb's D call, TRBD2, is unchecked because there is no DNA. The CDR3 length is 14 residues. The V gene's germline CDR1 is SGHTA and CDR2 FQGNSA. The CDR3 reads CASSLELAFNEQFF.

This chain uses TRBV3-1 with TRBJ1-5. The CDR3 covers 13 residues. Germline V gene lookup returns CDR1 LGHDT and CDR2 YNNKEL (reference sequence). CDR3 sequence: CASSQGQVQPQHF. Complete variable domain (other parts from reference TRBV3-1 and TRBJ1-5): DTAVSQTPKYLVTQMGNDKSIKCEQNLGHDTMYWYKQDSKKFLKIMFSYNNKELIINETVPNRFSPKSPDKAHLNLHINSLELGDSAVYFCASSQGQVQPQHFGDGTRLSIL.

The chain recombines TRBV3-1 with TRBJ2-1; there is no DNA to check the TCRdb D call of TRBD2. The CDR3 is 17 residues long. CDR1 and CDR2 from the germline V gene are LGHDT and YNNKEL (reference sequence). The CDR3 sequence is CASSQRGLAKSYNEQFF.

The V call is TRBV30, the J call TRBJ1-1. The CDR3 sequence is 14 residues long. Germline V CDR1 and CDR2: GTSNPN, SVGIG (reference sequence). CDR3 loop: CAWSITGFNTEAFF.

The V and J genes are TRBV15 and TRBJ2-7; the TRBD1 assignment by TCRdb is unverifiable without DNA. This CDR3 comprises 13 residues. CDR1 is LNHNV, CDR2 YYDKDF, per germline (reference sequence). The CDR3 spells CATSLEGDYEQYF.

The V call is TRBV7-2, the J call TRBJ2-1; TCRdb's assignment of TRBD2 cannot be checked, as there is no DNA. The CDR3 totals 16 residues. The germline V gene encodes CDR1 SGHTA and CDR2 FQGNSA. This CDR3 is CASSSSGGTANNEQFF.

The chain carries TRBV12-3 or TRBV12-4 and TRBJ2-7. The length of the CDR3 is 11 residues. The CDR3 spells CASSFLNEQYF.

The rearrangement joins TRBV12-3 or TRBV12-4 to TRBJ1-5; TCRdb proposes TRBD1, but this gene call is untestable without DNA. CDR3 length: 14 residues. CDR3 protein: CASSRTVSNQPRHF.

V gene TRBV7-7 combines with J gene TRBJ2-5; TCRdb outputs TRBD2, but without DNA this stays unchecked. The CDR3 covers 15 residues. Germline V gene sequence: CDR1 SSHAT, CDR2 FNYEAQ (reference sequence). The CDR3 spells CASSLVGGGGETQYF.

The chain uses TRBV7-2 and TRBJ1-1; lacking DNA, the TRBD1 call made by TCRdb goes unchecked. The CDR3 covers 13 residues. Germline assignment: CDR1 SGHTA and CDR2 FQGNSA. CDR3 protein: CASSFRAQHEAFF.

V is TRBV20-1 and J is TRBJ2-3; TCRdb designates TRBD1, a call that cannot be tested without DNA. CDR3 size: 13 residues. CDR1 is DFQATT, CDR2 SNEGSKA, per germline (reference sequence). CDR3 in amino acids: CSAREDITDTQYF.

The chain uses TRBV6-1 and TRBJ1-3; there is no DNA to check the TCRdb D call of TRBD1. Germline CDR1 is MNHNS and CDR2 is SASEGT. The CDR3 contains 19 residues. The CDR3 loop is CASRGGQGDGRSSGNTIYF.

The CDR3 loop reads CASSFRGAGEQYF. V usage is TRBV5-1 and J usage is TRBJ2-7; TCRdb's D call, TRBD1, is unchecked because there is no DNA. Germline CDR1 and CDR2: SGHRS and YFSETQ. This CDR3 has 13 amino acids.

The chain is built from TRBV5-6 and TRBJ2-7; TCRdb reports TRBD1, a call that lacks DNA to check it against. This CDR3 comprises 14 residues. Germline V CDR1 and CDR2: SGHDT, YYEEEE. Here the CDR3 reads CASSSRDRNYEQYF.

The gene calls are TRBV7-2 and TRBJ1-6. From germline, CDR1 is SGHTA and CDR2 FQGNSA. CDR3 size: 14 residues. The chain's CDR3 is CASGPFGNNSPLHF.

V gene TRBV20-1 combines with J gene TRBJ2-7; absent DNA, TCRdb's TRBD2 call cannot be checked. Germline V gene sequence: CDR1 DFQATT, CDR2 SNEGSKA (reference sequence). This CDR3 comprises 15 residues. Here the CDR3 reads CSAEGRTSGSYEQYF.

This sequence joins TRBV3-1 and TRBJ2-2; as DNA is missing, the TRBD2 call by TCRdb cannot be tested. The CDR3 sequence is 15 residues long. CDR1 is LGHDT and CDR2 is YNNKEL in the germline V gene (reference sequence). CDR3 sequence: CASRTSGGITGELFF. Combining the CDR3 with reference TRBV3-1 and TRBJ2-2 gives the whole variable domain DTAVSQTPKYLVTQMGNDKSIKCEQNLGHDTMYWYKQDSKKFLKIMFSYNNKELIINETVPNRFSPKSPDKAHLNLHINSLELGDSAVYFCASRTSGGITGELFFGEGSRLTVL.

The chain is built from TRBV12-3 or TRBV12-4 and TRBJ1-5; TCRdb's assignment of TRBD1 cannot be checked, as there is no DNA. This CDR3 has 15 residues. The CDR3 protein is CATRMTGSGDQPQHF.

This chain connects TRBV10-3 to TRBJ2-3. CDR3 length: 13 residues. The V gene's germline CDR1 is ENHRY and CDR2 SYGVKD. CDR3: CATIRHNTDTQYF.

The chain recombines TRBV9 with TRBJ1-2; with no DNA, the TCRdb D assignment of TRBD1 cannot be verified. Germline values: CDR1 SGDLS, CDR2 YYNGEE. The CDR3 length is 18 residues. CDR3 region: CASSCNLRLTGGIYGYTF.